Detailed here is one TCR beta chain. Antigen specificity is unknown. Prepared TCR beta cDNA libraries contained unique molecular identifiers. cDNA molecules numbering 450,000 to 650,000 came from about 1 to 10 million T cells. Each CDR3 protein is one row after TCRdb ran MiXCR on the PCR reads. This table has about 540,000 distinct CDR3 sequences, under 40% appearing once. J gave up 7 bases and V 0 bases, and 7 bases lay outside the gene matches. Germline V lookup: CDR1 MNHEY, CDR2 SVGEGT. The CDR3 is 15 amino acids. The data were obtained in a study of post-analysis software for immune sequencing data. On the study more broadly: In terms of disease course, relapsing-remitting, secondary progressive and progressive-relapsing multiple sclerosis were included. Findings and caveats of the study: Included in a set of about five TRBV segments more frequent in patients than controls were TRBV5-6, TRBV5-1 and TRBV20-1. Same-batch samples co-clustered strongly by F measure. People with multiple sclerosis had a significantly lower normalized Chao1 diversity than controls did.

This rearrangement joins TRBV6-2 or TRBV6-3 to TRBJ2-7; 9 bases fit TRBD1. The sequence was collected from a girl aged 2 to 17 with multiple sclerosis. The sample was blood. The DNA of the CDR3 is TGTGCCAGCAGTTACTCGCGGACAGGGGTCGGAGAGCAGTACTTC. The encoded protein is CASSYSRTGVGEQYF.